One and the same sample provided the 8 T cell receptor beta chains below, sequenced in a study of blood T cell repertoires in COVID-19. Sequenced by immunoSEQ multiplex PCR; TCRdb stores in-frame clones only, minus some. Of over 70,000 clones in the sample, over 65% were seen once. Specimen: peripheral blood. Receptors were obtained from a human donor in a cohort sampled during active COVID-19.

The rearrangement uses TRBV7-2 and TRBJ2-7; TRBD2 matches at 9 bases. The CDR3 consists of 15 residues. V shed 0 bases and J 7 bases; nucleotides not matched to a gene: 7. Germline-derived CDR1 and CDR2 are SGHTA and FQGNSA. The DNA for the CDR3 is TGTGCCAGCAGCTTAGCTGGAGTAGCGGGAGCTGAGCAGTACTTC. Amino acids: CASSLAGVAGAEQYF.

V and J are TRBV7-2 and TRBJ2-3; the D gene is possibly TRBD2 (5 bases). Germline-derived CDR1 and CDR2 are SGHTA and FQGNSA. Trimming left V 1 base short and J 8 bases short, with 13 bases between. The CDR3 length is 14 residues. CDR3 in amino acids: CASSLGTSRVTQYF. DNA for the CDR3: TGTGCCAGCAGCTTAGGCACTAGTCGGGTTACGCAGTATTTT.

The V gene is TRBV28, the J gene TRBJ2-7; D remains unclear. The CDR3 sequence is 11 residues long. V was pared by 9 bases and J by 4 bases, with 10 bases between. Germline CDR1 is MDHEN and CDR2 is SYDVKM. This CDR3 reads CASSPRYEQYF. CDR3 bases: TGTGCCAGTTCACCTCGGTACGAGCAGTACTTC.

This clone showed up just a few times. This chain links TRBV4-3 with TRBJ2-2; D is ambiguous. Between the trimmed V and J ends, which lost 4 bases and 2 bases, there was a span of 8 bases. This CDR3 spans 14 amino acids. Germline V gene data show CDR1 as LGHNA and CDR2 as YSLEER. Here the CDR3 DNA reads TGCGCCAGCAGCCGAACAGAAAACACCGGGGAGCTGTTTTTT. Translating it yields CASSRTENTGELFF.

This clone has a handful of counts. This rearrangement joins TRBV29-1 to TRBJ2-7; 9 bases match TRBD1. From germline, CDR1 is SQVTM and CDR2 ANQGSEA. The CDR3 is 12 amino acids. V gave up 7 bases and J gave up 6 bases; unmatched junction bases: 7. The CDR3 loop reads CSAGTGLSEQYF. CDR3 nucleotides: TGCAGCGCCGGGACAGGGTTGTCCGAGCAGTACTTC.

This clone was seen a few times. The chain combines TRBV12-3 or TRBV12-4 with TRBJ1-2; possibly TRBD1 for D (5 bases). V gave up 5 bases and J gave up 8 bases, with 12 bases separating them. The CDR3 consists of 12 residues. CDR3 nucleotides: TGTGCCAGCAGTGCACGACAGACGGGCTACACCTTC. This encodes CASSARQTGYTF.

CDR3 sequence: CASSVSQLWPPGNEQFF. CDR3 nucleotide sequence: TGTGCCAGCAGCGTATCCCAACTGTGGCCGCCCGGGAATGAGCAGTTCTTC. V is TRBV9 and J is TRBJ2-1, with D hard to call. The V gene lost 1 base and the J gene lost 7 bases, with 21 bases spanning the gap. Germline CDR1 is SGDLS and CDR2 is YYNGEE. The CDR3 runs 17 residues.

This chain joins TRBV11-2 and TRBJ2-2; perhaps TRBD1 as D (6 bases). The ends were cut back, 5 bases at V and 4 bases at J, with 14 bases in the middle. The CDR3 extends over 15 amino acids. The germline gives CDR1 SGHAT, CDR2 FQNNGV. The CDR3 DNA reads as TGTGCCAGCAGCACCCGGACAGTCGGCACCGGGGAGCTGTTTTTT. Protein product: CASSTRTVGTGELFF.